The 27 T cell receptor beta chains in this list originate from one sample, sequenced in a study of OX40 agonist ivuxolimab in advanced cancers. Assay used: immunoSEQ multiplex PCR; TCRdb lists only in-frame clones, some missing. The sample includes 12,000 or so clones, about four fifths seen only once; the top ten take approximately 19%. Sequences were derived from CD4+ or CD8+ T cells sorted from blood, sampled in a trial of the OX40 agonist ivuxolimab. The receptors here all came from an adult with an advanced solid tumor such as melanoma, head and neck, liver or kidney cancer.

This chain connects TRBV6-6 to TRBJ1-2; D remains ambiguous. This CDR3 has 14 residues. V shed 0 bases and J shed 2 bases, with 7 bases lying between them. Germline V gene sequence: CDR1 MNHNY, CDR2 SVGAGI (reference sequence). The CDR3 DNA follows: TGTGCCAGCAGTTACTCCCTAGGGAACTATGGCTACACCTTC. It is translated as CASSYSLGNYGYTF.

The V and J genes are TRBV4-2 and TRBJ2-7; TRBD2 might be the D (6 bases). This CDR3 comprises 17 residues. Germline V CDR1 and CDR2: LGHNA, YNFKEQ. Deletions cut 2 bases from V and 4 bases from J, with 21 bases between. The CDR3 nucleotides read TGTGCCAGCAGCCAAACTTTTTCTCCGGGAGCGGCGTACGAGCAGTACTTC. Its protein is CASSQTFSPGAAYEQYF.

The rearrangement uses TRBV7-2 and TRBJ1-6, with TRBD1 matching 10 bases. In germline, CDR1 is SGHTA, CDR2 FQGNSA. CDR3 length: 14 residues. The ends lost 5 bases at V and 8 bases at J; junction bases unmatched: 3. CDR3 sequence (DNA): TGTGCCAGCAGCCAGGACAGGGGGGATTCACCCCTCCACTTT. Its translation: CASSQDRGDSPLHF.

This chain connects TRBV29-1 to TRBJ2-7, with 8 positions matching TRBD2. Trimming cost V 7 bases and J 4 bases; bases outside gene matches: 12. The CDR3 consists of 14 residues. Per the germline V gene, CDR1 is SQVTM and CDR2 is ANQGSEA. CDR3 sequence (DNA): TGCAGCGGCCGGGGGGGGCACACCGGTTACGAGCAGTACTTC. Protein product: CSGRGGHTGYEQYF.

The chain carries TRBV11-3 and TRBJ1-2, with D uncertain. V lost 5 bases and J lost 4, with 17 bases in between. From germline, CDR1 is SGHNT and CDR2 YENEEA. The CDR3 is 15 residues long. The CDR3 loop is CASSEGSLHAYGYTF. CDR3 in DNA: TGTGCCAGCAGCGAGGGTTCGCTACATGCCTATGGCTACACCTTC.

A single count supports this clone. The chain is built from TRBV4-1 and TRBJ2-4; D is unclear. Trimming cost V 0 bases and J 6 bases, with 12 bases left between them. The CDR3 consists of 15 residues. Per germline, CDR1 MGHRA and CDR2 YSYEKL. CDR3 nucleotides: TGCGCCAGCAGCCAAGATGTACCAATCATAAACATTCAGTACTTC. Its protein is CASSQDVPIINIQYF.

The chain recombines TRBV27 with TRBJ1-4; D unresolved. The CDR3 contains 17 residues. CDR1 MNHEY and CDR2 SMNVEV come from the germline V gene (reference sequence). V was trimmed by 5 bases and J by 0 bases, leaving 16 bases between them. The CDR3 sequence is CASSLASPGATNEKLFF. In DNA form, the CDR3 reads TGTGCCAGCAGTCTTGCATCGCCCGGGGCAACTAATGAAAAACTGTTTTTT.

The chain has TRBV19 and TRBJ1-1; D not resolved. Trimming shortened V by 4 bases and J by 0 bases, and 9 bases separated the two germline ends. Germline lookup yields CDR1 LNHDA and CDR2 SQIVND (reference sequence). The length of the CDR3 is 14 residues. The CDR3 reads CASSTNGMNTEAFF. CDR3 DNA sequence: TGTGCCAGTAGTACTAACGGCATGAACACTGAAGCTTTCTTT.

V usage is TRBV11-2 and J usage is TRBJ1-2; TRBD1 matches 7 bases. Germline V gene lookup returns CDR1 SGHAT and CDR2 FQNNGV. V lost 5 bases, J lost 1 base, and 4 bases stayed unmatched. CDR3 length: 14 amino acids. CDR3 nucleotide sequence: TGTGCCAGCAGCACGGGACAGTTTAACTATGGCTACACCTTC. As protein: CASSTGQFNYGYTF.

The CDR3 sequence is CASSSGTSSSTGELFF. The DNA of the CDR3 is TGTGCCAGCAGCTCCGGGACATCATCGTCCACCGGGGAGCTGTTTTTT. The V call is TRBV7-4, the J call TRBJ2-2; D perhaps matches TRBD1 (6 bases). Deletions cut 4 bases from V and 4 bases from J, with 16 bases between. CDR3 length equals 16 residues. Looked up from germline, CDR1 is SGHVT and CDR2 is SQSDAQ. Using reference TRBV7-4 and TRBJ2-2 for the parts outside the CDR3, the full variable domain is GAGVSQSPRYKVAKRGRDVALRCDSISGHVTLYWYRQTLGQGSEVLTYSQSDAQRDKSGRPSGRFSAERPERSVSTLKIQRTEQGDSAVYLCASSSGTSSSTGELFFGEGSRLTVL.

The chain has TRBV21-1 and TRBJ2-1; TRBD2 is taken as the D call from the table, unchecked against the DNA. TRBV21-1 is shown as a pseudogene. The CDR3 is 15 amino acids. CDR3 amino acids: CASSKGSGSGDEQFF. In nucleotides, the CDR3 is TGTGCCAGCAGCAAGGGAAGCGGGAGTGGGGATGAGCAGTTCTTC.

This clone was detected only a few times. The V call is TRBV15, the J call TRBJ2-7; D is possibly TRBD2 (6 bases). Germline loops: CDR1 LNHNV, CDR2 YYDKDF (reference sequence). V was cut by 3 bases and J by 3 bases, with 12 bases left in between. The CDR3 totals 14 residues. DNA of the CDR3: TGTGCCACCAGCAGCCGGGACTCGAACTACGAGCAGTACTTC. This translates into CATSSRDSNYEQYF.

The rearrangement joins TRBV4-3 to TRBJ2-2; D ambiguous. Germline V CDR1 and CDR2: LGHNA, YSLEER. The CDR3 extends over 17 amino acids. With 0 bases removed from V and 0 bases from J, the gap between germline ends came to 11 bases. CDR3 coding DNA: TGCGCCAGCAGCCAAGATTTTGCAGATGCGAACACCGGGGAGCTGTTTTTT. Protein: CASSQDFADANTGELFF.

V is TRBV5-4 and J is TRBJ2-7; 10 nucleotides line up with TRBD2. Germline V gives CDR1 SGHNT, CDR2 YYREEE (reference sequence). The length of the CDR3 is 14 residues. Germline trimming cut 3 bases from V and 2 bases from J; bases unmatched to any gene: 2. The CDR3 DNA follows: TGTGCCAGCAGCTCTAGCGGGAGTGCCTACGAGCAGTACTTC. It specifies CASSSSGSAYEQYF.

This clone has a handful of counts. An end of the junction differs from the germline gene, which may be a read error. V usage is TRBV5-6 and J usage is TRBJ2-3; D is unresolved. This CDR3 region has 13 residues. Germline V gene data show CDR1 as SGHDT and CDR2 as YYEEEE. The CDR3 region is CASSLEGTNTQYF. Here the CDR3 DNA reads TGTGCCAGCAGCTTGGAGGGCACAAATACGCAGTATTTT.

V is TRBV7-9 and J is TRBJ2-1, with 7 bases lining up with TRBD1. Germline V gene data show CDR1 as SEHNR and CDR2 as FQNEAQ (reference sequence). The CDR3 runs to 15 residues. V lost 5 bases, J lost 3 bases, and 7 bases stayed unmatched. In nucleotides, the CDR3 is TGTGCCAGCAGCCCAAACAGGGGTAACTACAATGAGCAGTTCTTC. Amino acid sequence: CASSPNRGNYNEQFF.

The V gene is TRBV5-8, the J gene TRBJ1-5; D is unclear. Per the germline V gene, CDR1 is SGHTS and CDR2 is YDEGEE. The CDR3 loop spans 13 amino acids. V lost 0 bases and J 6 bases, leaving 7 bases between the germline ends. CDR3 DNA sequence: TGTGCCAGCAGCTTGGATCGGGGTCAGCCCCAGCATTTT. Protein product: CASSLDRGQPQHF.

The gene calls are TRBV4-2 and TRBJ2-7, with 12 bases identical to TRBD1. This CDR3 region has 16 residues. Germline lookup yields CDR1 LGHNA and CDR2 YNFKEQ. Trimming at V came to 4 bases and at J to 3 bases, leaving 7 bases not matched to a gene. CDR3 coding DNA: TGTGCCAGCAGCCCCGAGGGGACAGGGGGCATCTACGAGCAGTACTTC. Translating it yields CASSPEGTGGIYEQYF.

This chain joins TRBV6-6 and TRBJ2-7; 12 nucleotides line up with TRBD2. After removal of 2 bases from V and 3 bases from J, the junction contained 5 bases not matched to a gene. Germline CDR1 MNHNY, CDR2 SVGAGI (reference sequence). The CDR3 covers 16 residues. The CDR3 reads CASSYPTSGGFYEQYF. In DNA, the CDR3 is TGTGCCAGCAGTTACCCTACTAGCGGGGGGTTCTACGAGCAGTACTTC.

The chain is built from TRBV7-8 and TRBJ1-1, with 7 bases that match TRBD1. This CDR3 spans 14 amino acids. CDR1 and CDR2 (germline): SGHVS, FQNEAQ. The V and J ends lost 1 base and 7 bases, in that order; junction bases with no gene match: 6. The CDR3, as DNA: TGTGCCAGCAGCTTAGGACAGGGACTCGTTGAAGCTTTCTTT. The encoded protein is CASSLGQGLVEAFF.

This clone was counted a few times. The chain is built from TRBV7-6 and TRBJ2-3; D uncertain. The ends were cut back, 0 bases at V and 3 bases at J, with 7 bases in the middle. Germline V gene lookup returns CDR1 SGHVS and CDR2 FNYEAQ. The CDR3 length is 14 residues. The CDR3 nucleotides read TGTGCCAGCAGCTTAGCGCTCCCGACAGATACGCAGTATTTT. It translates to CASSLALPTDTQYF.

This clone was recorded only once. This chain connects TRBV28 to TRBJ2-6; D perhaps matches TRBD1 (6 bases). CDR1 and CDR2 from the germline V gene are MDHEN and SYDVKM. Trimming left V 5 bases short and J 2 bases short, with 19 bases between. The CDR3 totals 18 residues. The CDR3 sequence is CASSASGHRSAGANVLTF. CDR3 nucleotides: TGTGCCAGCAGTGCCTCGGGACACCGGAGCGCTGGGGCCAACGTCCTGACTTTC.

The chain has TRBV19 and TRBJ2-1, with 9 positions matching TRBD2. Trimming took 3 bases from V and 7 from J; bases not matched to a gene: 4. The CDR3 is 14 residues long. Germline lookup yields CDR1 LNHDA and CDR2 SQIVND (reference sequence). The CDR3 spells CASSIAGGRNEQFF. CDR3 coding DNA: TGTGCCAGTAGTATTGCGGGAGGGCGGAATGAGCAGTTCTTC.

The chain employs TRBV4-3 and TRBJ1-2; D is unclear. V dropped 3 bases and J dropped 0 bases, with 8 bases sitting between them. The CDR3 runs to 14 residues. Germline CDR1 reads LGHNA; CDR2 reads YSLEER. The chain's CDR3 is CASSHRLANYGYTF. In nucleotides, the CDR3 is TGCGCCAGCAGCCACAGGCTTGCTAACTATGGCTACACCTTC.

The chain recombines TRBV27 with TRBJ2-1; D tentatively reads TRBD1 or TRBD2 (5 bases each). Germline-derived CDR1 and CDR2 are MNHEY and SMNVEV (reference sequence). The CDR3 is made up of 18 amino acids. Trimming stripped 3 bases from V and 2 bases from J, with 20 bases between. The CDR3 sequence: CASSFNLAVPGPYNEQFF. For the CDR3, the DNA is TGTGCCAGCAGTTTCAACCTAGCAGTCCCGGGACCCTACAATGAGCAGTTCTTC.

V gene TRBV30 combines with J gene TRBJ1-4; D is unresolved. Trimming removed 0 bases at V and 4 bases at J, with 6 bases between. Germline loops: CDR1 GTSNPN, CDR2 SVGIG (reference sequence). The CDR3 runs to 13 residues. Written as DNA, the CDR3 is TGTGCCTGGAGTGTATCGGATAATGAAAAACTGTTTTTT. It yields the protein CAWSVSDNEKLFF.

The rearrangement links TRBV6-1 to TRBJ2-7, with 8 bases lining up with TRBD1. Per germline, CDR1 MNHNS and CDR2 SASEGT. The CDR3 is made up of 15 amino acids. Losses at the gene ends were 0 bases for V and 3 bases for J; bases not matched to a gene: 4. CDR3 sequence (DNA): TGTGCCAGCAGTGAAGCGAGACAGGGGATCTACGAGCAGTACTTC. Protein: CASSEARQGIYEQYF.